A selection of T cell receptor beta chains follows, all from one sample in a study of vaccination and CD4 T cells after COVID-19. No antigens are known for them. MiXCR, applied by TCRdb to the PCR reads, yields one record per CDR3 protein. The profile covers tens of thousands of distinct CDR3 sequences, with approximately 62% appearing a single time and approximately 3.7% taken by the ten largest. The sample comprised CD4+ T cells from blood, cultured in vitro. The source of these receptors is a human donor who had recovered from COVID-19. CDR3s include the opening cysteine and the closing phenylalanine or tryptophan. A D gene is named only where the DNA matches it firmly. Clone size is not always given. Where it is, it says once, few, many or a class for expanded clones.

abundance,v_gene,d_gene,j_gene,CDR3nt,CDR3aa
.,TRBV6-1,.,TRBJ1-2,TGTGCCAGCAGTGCCAGGGCGCGATACGGCTACACCTTC,CASSARARYGYTF
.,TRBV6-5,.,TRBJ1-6,TGTGCCAGCAGTTCCACCTATAATTCACCCCTCCACTTT,CASSSTYNSPLHF
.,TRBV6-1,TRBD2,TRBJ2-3,TGTGCCAGTGGGGGTGGGGTCCTAGCGGGGCCCACAGATACGCAGTATTTT,CASGGGVLAGPTDTQYF
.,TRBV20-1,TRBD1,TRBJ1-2,TGCAGTGCTAGAGAAACAGGGGACTATGGCTACACCTTC,CSARETGDYGYTF
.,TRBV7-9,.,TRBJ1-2,TGTGCCAGTAGCTTAGGAACGGCCGATCGCTACACCTTC,CASSLGTADRYTF
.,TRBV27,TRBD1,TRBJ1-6,TGTGCCAGCAGTTCGGGACAGGGGATCTCTTCACCCCTCCACTTT,CASSSGQGISSPLHF
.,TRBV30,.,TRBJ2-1,TGTGCCTGGAACAGGGGGCGACTAGCGCTCTCTCTGGACAATGAGCAGTTCTTC,CAWNRGRLALSLDNEQFF
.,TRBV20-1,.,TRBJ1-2,TGCAGTGCTAGAGAAACAGGGCCTCACTCCTATGGCTACACCTTC,CSARETGPHSYGYTF
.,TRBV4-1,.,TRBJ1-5,TGCGCCAGCAGCCAAGGGACTGATAGCAATCAGCCCCAGCATTTT,CASSQGTDSNQPQHF
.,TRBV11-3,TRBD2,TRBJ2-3,TGTGCCAGCAGCTTGGGTACGGGGGGGAGGACAGATACGCAGTATTTT,CASSLGTGGRTDTQYF
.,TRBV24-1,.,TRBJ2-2,TGTGCCACCAGTGATTTTCTGGGACGGAGCACCGGGGAGCTGTTTTTT,CATSDFLGRSTGELFF
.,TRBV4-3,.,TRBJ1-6,TGCGCCAGCAGCCAAGCCTACAGCAATAATTCACCCCTCCACTTT,CASSQAYSNNSPLHF
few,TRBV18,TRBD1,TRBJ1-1,TGTGCCAGCTCACCGACAGGGAAGGGCACTGAAGCTTTCTTT,CASSPTGKGTEAFF
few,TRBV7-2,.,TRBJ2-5,TGTGCCAGCAGCCCCTTGAGAGGGGTGGAGACCCAGTACTTC,CASSPLRGVETQYF
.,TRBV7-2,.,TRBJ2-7,TGTGCCAGCAGCCCCCGGGGTGGGGGCATATACGAGCAGTACTTC,CASSPRGGGIYEQYF
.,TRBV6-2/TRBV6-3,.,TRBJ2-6,TGTGCCAGCTCCGATAGAGCAGGGCCTCCCTCTGGGGCCAACGTCCTGACTTTC,CASSDRAGPPSGANVLTF
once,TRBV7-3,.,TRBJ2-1,TGTGCCAGCAGCTTATTGTCCGGGAACGATGAGCAGTTCTTC,CASSLLSGNDEQFF
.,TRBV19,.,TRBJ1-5,TGTGCCAGTAGTATATCCTTAGGGGCAGGGTATAGCAATCAGCCCCAGCATTTT,CASSISLGAGYSNQPQHF
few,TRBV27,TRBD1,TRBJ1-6,TGTGCCAGCAGTTTATCGCACAGGGGAGGATCACCCCTCCACTTT,CASSLSHRGGSPLHF
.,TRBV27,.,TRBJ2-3,TGTGCCAGCAGTTTGGGGGCGTTTACTGCAGATACGCAGTATTTT,CASSLGAFTADTQYF
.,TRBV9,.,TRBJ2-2,TGTGCCAGCAGCGTAGACGGGAACACCGGGGAGCTGTTTTTT,CASSVDGNTGELFF
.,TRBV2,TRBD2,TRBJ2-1,TGTGCCAGCAGCCCCGTCTGGGGGGGTTACAATGAGCAGTTCTTC,CASSPVWGGYNEQFF
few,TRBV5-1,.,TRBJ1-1,TGCGCCAGCAGTACGGGGCTTGGTGAAGCTTTCTTT,CASSTGLGEAFF
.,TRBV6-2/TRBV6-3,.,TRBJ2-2,TGTGCCAGCAGTTACCAATCTTTTTTAGGAGGGACCGGGGAGCTGTTTTTT,CASSYQSFLGGTGELFF
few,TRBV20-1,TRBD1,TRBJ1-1,TGCAGTGCTACACAGGGGGCGGCCACTGAAGCTTTCTTT,CSATQGAATEAFF
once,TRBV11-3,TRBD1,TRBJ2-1,TGTGCCAGCAGCTTAGGGTCCGGACAGGGGTGGAATGAGCAGTTCTTC,CASSLGSGQGWNEQFF
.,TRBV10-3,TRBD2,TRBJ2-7,TGTGCCATCAGTAGCTTAGCGGGCGAGCAGTACTTC,CAISSLAGEQYF
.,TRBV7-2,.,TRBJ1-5,TGTGCCAGCAGCTTAGCAGTAGGTCCCAATCAGCCCCAGCATTTT,CASSLAVGPNQPQHF
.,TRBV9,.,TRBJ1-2,TGTGCCAGCAGCCAGGGGACTAACTATGGCTACACCTTC,CASSQGTNYGYTF
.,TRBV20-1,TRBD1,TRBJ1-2,TGCAGTGCTAGAGCCCGGGACAGTGATCTTAACTATGGCTACACCTTC,CSARARDSDLNYGYTF
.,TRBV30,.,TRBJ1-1,TGTGCCAGGGGATTTCAAACTGAAGCTTTCTTT,CARGFQTEAFF
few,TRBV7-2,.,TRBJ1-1,TGTGCCAGCGGTAGGAGGAATCGGAACACTGAAGCTTTCTTT,CASGRRNRNTEAFF
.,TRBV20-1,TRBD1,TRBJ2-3,TGCAGTGCTAGCGGCGGGACAGGGCTGGGAGATACGCAGTATTTT,CSASGGTGLGDTQYF
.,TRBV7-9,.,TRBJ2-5,TGTGCCAGCAGCTTAGCAGGGGCTGAGACCCAGTACTTC,CASSLAGAETQYF
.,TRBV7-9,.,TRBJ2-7,TGTGCCAGCAGCTGGAGGGGTGATGGGAATTCCTACGAGCAGTACTTC,CASSWRGDGNSYEQYF
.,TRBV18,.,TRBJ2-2,TGTGCCAGCTCACCCACTGACACCGGGGAGCTGTTTTTT,CASSPTDTGELFF
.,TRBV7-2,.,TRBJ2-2,TGTGCCAGCAGAGGCCCTACCAACACCGGGGAGCTGTTTTTT,CASRGPTNTGELFF
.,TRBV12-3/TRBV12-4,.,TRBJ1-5,TGTGCCAGCAGTTTAGCCCAGACAGGCCCCAATCAGCCCCAGCATTTT,CASSLAQTGPNQPQHF
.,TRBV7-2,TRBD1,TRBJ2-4,TGTGCCAGCAGCTTAGGGACAGGGGGGGACATTCAGTACTTC,CASSLGTGGDIQYF
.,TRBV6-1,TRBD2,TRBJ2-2,TGTGCCAGCCGAAACGGACTAGCGGGAGCCGGGGAGCTGTTTTTT,CASRNGLAGAGELFF
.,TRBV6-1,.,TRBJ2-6,TGTGCCAGCACCAACAGCGTCAGGGCTGGGGCCAACGTCCTGACTTTC,CASTNSVRAGANVLTF